This T cell receptor beta chain comes out of a study of T cells in severe cutaneous drug reactions. Across the whole study: Blister fluids or cells and PBMC were collected from patients in acute or recovery stage. Points from the study as a whole: Tolerant-control and healthy-donor PBMC lacked or rarely had the public CDR3 found in blisters.

The iRepertoire multiplex PCR system with TCR subtype-specific primers built both bulk and single-cell libraries. Using the multiplex PCR reads, TCRdb records one entry per CDR3 protein without DNA. Recorded here are more than 20,000 distinct CDR3 sequences; the top ten clones represent under 8.5%. As regards this clonotype: Antigen specificity is unknown.

Germline assignment: CDR1 MGHRA and CDR2 YSYEKL. The CDR3 covers 16 residues. Sequenced patients had Stevens-Johnson syndrome or toxic epidermal necrolysis caused by carbamazepine. The receptor's source is a human donor with toxic epidermal necrolysis, a severe cutaneous drug reaction. The chain joins TRBV4-1 to TRBJ2-5; absent DNA, TCRdb's TRBD2 call cannot be checked. Sequenced input: PBMCs. The CDR3 loop is CASSQSRTSGKETQYF.